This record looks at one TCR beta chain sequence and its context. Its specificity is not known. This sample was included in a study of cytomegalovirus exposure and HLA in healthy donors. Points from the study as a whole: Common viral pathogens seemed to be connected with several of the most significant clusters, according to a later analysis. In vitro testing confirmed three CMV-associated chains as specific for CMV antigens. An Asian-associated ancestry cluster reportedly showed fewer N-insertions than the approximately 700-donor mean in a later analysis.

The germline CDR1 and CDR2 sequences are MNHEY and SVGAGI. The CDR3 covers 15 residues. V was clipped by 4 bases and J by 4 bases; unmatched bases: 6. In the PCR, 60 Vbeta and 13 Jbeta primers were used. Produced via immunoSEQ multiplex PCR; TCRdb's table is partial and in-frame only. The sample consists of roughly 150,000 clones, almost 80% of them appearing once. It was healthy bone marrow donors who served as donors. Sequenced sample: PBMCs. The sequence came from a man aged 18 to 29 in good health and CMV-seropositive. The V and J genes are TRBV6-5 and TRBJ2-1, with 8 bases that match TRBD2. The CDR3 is CASSFGRAEYNEQFF. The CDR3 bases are TGTGCCAGCAGTTTCGGGAGGGCCGAGTACAATGAGCAGTTCTTC.